This TCR beta chain came from a study of blood T cell repertoires in COVID-19 (dated by TCRdb to 2018 to 2021). In terms of the full investigation: Collaborator samples came from the United States, Italy and Spain and covered acute and convalescent phases of COVID-19. The repertoires were made available in a free public database intended to serve as a resource for research on the immune response to SARS-CoV-2. The dataset comprised deeply sampled blood TCRbeta repertoires from subjects exposed to, actively infected with, or recovered from COVID-19. Nearly every sample came with metadata listing a de-identified subject ID, COVID-19 status, age in years and sex. The prospective study material was composed of cDNA or gDNA derived from T cells, B-cell-depleted T cells, or PBMCs. The samples were drawn from two sources: the first 160 participants of the ongoing ImmuneRACE study, and fewer than 1,500 subjects contributed by 6 global collaborators. HLA class I and class II types, where available, came from metadata supplied by the sample provider rather than from assay-based typing.

With regard to this clone: Its cognate antigen has yet to be identified. No base quality values were provided; no much bigger clone lies one nucleotide off.

Here is what the overall study found, with its caveats: How much clinical and demographic metadata was included differed by source and by participant, and the metadata was provided uncurated.

TCRbeta CDR3 regions were amplified from genomic DNA using the immunoSEQ Assay, a bias-controlled multiplex PCR. As for the authors' bioinformatics: Within the assay, amplification of reference gene primers was used to estimate how many nucleated cells each sample contained. Sequence reads were collapsed and filtered to measure the absolute abundance of every unique TCRbeta CDR3 rearrangement. Productive Simpson clonality was computed per sample as the square root of Simpson's diversity index over productive rearrangements. TCRdb's version of the immuneACCESS table is confined to in-frame rearrangements and falls short of the full clone set. An unresolved V gene accounts for under half of the shortfall where checked; the remainder is of unknown origin. V and J calls and clone size are given by that table; D and trimming were obtained from the DNA. The sample table records approximately 250,000 clones; about nine tenths of these occur just once. Together, the top ten hold around 2% of the sample.

From cysteine to phenylalanine, the CDR3 is 15 amino acids long. Only CDR3 DNA remains: 45 bases, in frame from the first base. V is pruned by 0 bases and J by 5 bases, leaving 4 bases of the junction without a gene match. The germline V gene (reference sequence) specifies GTSNPN as CDR1 and SVGIG as CDR2. Another Seattle source contributed samples from volunteer blood donors who had recovered from COVID-19. Collaborating institutions collected whole blood in K2EDTA tubes following their own protocols. For TCRbeta analysis, collaborator samples were shipped as frozen whole blood, as isolated PBMCs, or as DNA extracted from either sample type.

The chain joins TRBV30 to TRBJ1-4; 9 bases in the junction line up with TRBD1. The sequenced sample was peripheral blood. The sequence was collected from a man aged 25-40 years who had recovered from COVID-19. The nucleotide sequence is given as TGTGCCTGGAGTGTTAGAGGGACAGGGAATGAAAAACTGTTTTTT. This gives the protein CAWSVRGTGNEKLFF.